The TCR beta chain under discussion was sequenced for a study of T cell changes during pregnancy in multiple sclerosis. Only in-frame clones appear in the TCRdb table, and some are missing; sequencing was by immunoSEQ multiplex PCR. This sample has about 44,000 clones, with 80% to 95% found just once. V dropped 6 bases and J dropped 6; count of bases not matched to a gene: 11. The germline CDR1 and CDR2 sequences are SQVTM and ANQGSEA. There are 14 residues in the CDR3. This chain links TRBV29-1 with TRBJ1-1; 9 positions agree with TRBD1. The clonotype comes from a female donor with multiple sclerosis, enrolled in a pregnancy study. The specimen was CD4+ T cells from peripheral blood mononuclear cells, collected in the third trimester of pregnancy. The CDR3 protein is CSVEIGTGFPEAFF. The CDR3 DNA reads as TGCAGCGTCGAAATCGGGACAGGGTTTCCTGAAGCTTTCTTT.